Listed below are T cell receptor beta chains from one sample, sequenced in a study of T cells in Graves' hyperthyroidism and ophthalmopathy. MiXCR was run by TCRdb on the multiplex PCR reads, yielding one entry per CDR3 protein. This sample has about 250,000 distinct CDR3 sequences, with 24% found just once. The sequenced material came from blood. All receptors come from a woman in her 40s with Graves' ophthalmopathy. CDR3s include the opening cysteine and the closing phenylalanine or tryptophan. The D gene is left open where the match is weak. The size entry is marked missing in some rows and otherwise reads once, few, many or a size class.

13	many	TRBV11-2	NA	TRBJ1-1	CASSPGPYTEAFF	TGTGCCAGCAGCCCAGGGCCCTACACTGAAGCTTTCTTT
15	many	TRBV6-5	NA	TRBJ2-5	CASSYSGNLRETQYF	TGTGCCAGCAGTTACTCAGGGAATTTGAGGGAGACCCAGTACTTC
18	NA	TRBV6-2/TRBV6-3	TRBD1	TRBJ2-7	CASSYAPSLRDRGSEQYF	TGTGCCAGCAGTTACGCCCCCAGTCTCCGGGACAGGGGATCCGAGCAGTACTTC
12	many	TRBV10-2	NA	TRBJ2-7	CASSERKYEQYF	TGCGCCAGCAGTGAACGGAAGTACGAGCAGTACTTC
13	few	TRBV6-5	NA	TRBJ2-3	CASSFDSTDTQYF	TGTGCCAGCAGTTTCGACTCCACGGATACGCAGTATTTT
14	NA	TRBV6-2/TRBV6-3	NA	TRBJ1-5	CASSSRVGNQPQHF	TGTGCCAGCAGTTCCCGGGTAGGCAATCAGCCCCAGCATTTT
17	many	TRBV2	TRBD2	TRBJ2-5	CASTNGEREYGVETQYF	TGTGCCAGCACCAACGGGGAGCGGGAGTACGGGGTGGAGACCCAGTACTTC
13	NA	TRBV27	NA	TRBJ1-6	CASGQTQGSPLHF	TGTGCCAGCGGGCAAACACAAGGATCACCCCTCCACTTT
16	many	TRBV28	NA	TRBJ1-5	CASSLTGTRSNQPQHF	TGTGCCAGCAGTTTAACGGGCACTCGTAGCAATCAGCCCCAGCATTTT
15	many	TRBV5-1	TRBD2	TRBJ2-7	CASSIEGLTTYEQYF	TGCGCCAGCAGCATCGAGGGACTAACGACCTACGAGCAGTACTTC
15	NA	TRBV6-1	TRBD1	TRBJ1-3	CASSGTGALSNTIYF	TGTGCCAGCAGCGGCACAGGGGCACTTTCAAACACCATATATTTT
12	many	TRBV4-1	NA	TRBJ2-7	CASSQEGTYQYF	TGCGCCAGCAGCCAAGAAGGCACTTACCAGTACTTC
13	NA	TRBV12-3/TRBV12-4	NA	TRBJ2-7	CASSLLSQGGQYF	TGTGCCAGCAGCCTCCTCTCACAGGGAGGGCAGTACTTC